These 14 T cell receptor beta chains share one sample of origin, sequenced in a study of CD8 T cells in ankylosing spondylitis. Study-level results: For ankylosing spondylitis blood, a TCR beta motif of several highly homologous variants appeared characteristic.

These receptors' antigens are unknown. One entry per CDR3 protein results from TCRdb running MiXCR on the 5' RACE reads. The data hold 750,000 to 850,000 distinct CDR3 sequences, with 10% to 15% observed a single time. The sample comprised blood, either unsorted or a sorted T cell fraction (not recorded which). Source of these receptors: a male donor with ankylosing spondylitis.

This clonotype was counted at least ten times. In DNA form, the CDR3 reads TGCAGCGTTTTAGCCGAGAGTATCACAGATACGCAGTATTTT. Translation gives CSVLAESITDTQYF. J is TRBJ2-3 and V is TRBV29-1; unclear D gene. V was clipped by 5 bases and J by 2 bases, with 14 bases between them. Per germline, CDR1 SQVTM and CDR2 ANQGSEA. The CDR3 is 14 amino acids.

This rearrangement joins TRBV5-1 to TRBJ1-3, with a weak D call TRBD1 (6 bases). The V end lost 4 bases, the J end lost 0 bases, and 17 bases lay between the germline ends. Germline CDR1 and CDR2: SGHRS and YFSETQ. The CDR3 has 17 amino acids. The CDR3 sequence: CASSPGPTGPSGNTIYF. In DNA form, the CDR3 reads TGCGCCAGCAGCCCTGGCCCGACAGGCCCCTCTGGAAACACCATATATTTT.

V gene TRBV7-2 combines with J gene TRBJ2-7; D might be TRBD2 (5 bases). CDR1 and CDR2 from the germline V gene are SGHTA and FQGNSA. With 3 bases removed from V and 4 bases from J, the gap between germline ends came to 13 bases. The CDR3 extends over 14 amino acids. In nucleotides, the CDR3 is TGTGCCAGCAGCTTCCGGGGAACTCCTTACGAGCAGTACTTC. It is translated as CASSFRGTPYEQYF.

In this sample, this clonotype turned up many times. The chain is built from TRBV11-2 and TRBJ2-2; D remains unclear. The V end was cut by 0 bases, the J end by 6 bases, with 5 bases between. This CDR3 comprises 13 residues. CDR1 and CDR2 from the germline V gene are SGHAT and FQNNGV. For the CDR3, the DNA is TGTGCCAGCAGCTTAGATCAGGCCGGGGAGCTGTTTTTT. This codes for CASSLDQAGELFF. Full variable domain (remainder filled in from reference TRBV11-2 and TRBJ2-2): EAGVAQSPRYKIIEKRQSVAFWCNPISGHATLYWYQQILGQGPKLLIQFQNNGVVDDSQLPKDRFSAERLKGVDSTLKIQPAKLEDSAVYLCASSLDQAGELFFGEGSRLTVL.

This clonotype occurred a few times. The chain is built from TRBV10-3 and TRBJ1-3, with no clear D. The CDR3 spans 15 residues. The germline CDR1 and CDR2 sequences are ENHRY and SYGVKD. V dropped 3 bases and J dropped 0 bases, with 9 bases sitting between them. The CDR3 is CAISDGRNSGNTIYF. The CDR3 DNA reads as TGTGCCATCAGTGATGGCCGAAACTCTGGAAACACCATATATTTT.

With respect to this clonotype: The junction departs from germline at one end; a sequencing error may be responsible. J is TRBJ2-7 and V is TRBV12-3 or TRBV12-4; 9 nucleotides align to TRBD2. CDR3 length: 17 residues. The CDR3 here is CTSSLAREAGGPYEQYF. The CDR3 coding sequence is TGTACCAGCAGTTTAGCTCGTGAGGCGGGAGGGCCTTACGAGCAGTACTTC.

The chain links TRBV12-3 or TRBV12-4 to TRBJ2-4, with D maybe TRBD1 (5 bases). V lost 3 bases and J lost 7, with 16 bases in between. This CDR3 has 15 amino acids. CDR3 in amino acids: CASSFRGPKGNIQYF. The CDR3 nucleotides read TGTGCCAGCAGTTTTAGGGGCCCGAAAGGGAACATTCAGTACTTC.

The chain recombines TRBV6-2 or TRBV6-3 with TRBJ1-5; D call uncertain. Germline CDR1 is MNHEY and CDR2 is SVGEGT. There are 12 residues in the CDR3. CDR3 DNA sequence: TGTGCGACCAGGAGGGCTAATCAGCCCCAGCATTTT. Its translation is CATRRANQPQHF.

This clonotype turned up a few times. The rearrangement joins TRBV9 to TRBJ1-6; possible D gene TRBD1, 5 bases. The CDR3 consists of 13 residues. V was clipped by 0 bases and J by 10 bases, with 8 bases between them. The V gene's germline CDR1 is SGDLS and CDR2 YYNGEE. The CDR3 region is CASSVGGDSPLHF. CDR3 coding DNA: TGTGCCAGCAGCGTAGGGGGGGACTCACCCCTCCACTTT.

This clonotype was recorded a few times. The chain links TRBV6-2 or TRBV6-3 to TRBJ1-1; maybe TRBD1 (6 bases). Germline V gene sequence: CDR1 MNHEY, CDR2 SVGEGT. This CDR3 is 21 amino acids long. Trimming removed 3 bases from V and 6 bases from J, with 35 bases in between. This CDR3 reads CASSYPIRRGGLLPRNSEAFF. CDR3 DNA: TGTGCCAGCAGTTATCCGATTCGCAGGGGAGGCCTTTTGCCCCGTAATTCTGAAGCTTTCTTT.

This clonotype has a handful of counts. V gene TRBV20-1 combines with J gene TRBJ2-3; 16 nucleotides match TRBD2. The CDR3 contains 18 residues. Germline CDR1 is DFQATT and CDR2 is SNEGSKA (reference sequence). V dropped 3 bases and J dropped 3; count of bases not matched to a gene: 9. The CDR3 DNA reads TGCAGTGCTAGTCCCCCGGGACTAGCGGGAGGGCCGACAGATACGCAGTATTTT. This gives the protein CSASPPGLAGGPTDTQYF.

This chain uses TRBV7-9 with TRBJ1-1, with a tentative D call TRBD1 (5 bases). This CDR3 is built from 14 residues. Trimming cost V 4 bases and J 3 bases, with 12 bases left between them. Germline V gene data show CDR1 as SEHNR and CDR2 as FQNEAQ (reference sequence). The chain's CDR3 is CASSSRDGYTEAFF. The CDR3 nucleotides are TGTGCCAGCAGCTCCCGGGACGGGTACACTGAAGCTTTCTTT.

In its sample, this clonotype was seen a few times. The J gene is TRBJ1-3, the V gene TRBV30; possible D gene TRBD1, 5 bases. Germline lookup yields CDR1 GTSNPN and CDR2 SVGIG (reference sequence). V was trimmed by 0 bases and J by 1 base, leaving 7 bases between them. The CDR3 is 14 residues long. The DNA of the CDR3 is TGTGCCTGGAGTGTGGGGGGTTCTGGAAACACCATATATTTT. Translation: CAWSVGGSGNTIYF.

This clonotype was found many times. The chain uses TRBV20-1 and TRBJ2-1; D might be TRBD1 (6 bases). CDR3 length: 14 amino acids. CDR1 and CDR2 from the germline V gene are DFQATT and SNEGSKA (reference sequence). V was shortened by 0 bases and J by 8 bases, with 14 bases between the two germline ends. This CDR3 is CSARDSSGVDEQFF. In DNA, the CDR3 is TGCAGTGCTAGAGATTCCTCAGGGGTGGATGAGCAGTTCTTC.